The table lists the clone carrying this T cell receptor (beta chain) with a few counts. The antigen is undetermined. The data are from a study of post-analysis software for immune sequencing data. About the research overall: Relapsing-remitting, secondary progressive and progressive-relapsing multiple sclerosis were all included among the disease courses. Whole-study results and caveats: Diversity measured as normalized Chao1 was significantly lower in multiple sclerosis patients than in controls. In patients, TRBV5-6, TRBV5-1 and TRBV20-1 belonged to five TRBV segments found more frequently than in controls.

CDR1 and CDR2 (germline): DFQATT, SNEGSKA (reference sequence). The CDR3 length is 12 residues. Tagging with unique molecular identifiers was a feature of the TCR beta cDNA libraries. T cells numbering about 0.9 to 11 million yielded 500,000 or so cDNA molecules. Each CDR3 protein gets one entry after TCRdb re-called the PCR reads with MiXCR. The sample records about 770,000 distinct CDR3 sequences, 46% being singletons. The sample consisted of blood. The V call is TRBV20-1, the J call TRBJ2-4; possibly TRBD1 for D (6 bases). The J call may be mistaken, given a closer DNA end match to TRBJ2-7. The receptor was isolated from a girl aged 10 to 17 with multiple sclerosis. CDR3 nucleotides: TGCAGTGCTGCCGGGACATTCAACGAGCAGTACTTC. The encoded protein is CSAAGTFNEQYF.